The 8 T cell receptor beta chains in this list originate from one sample, sequenced in a study of T cell responses to AZD1222 COVID-19 vaccine. The data were produced by immunoSEQ multiplex PCR, yet TCRdb's version contains in-frame clones alone and is incomplete. Among 110,000 to 150,000 clones listed, 88% were seen once. The sequencing here drew on peripheral blood, taken on day 0 of AZD1222 vaccination. The receptors originated from an adult in good health.

The gene calls are TRBV19 and TRBJ2-1, with TRBD2 matching 13 bases. Germline trimming cut 4 bases from V and 1 base from J; bases unmatched to any gene: 4. The CDR3 has 17 residues. CDR1 is LNHDA and CDR2 is SQIVND in the germline V gene (reference sequence). Written as DNA, the CDR3 is TGTGCCAGTAGTAGGGGACTAGCGGGACCTTCCTACAATGAGCAGTTCTTC. It encodes CASSRGLAGPSYNEQFF.

V usage is TRBV18 and J usage is TRBJ1-3; D is ambiguous. V shed 3 bases and J shed 0 bases, with 18 bases lying between them. CDR3 length equals 18 residues. In germline, CDR1 is KGHSH, CDR2 LQKENI. CDR3 sequence (DNA): TGTGCCAGCTCACCCTACCAACCGGGTCTCAGCTCTGGAAACACCATATATTTT. Protein sequence: CASSPYQPGLSSGNTIYF.

The J gene is TRBJ1-2, the V gene TRBV28, with D possibly being TRBD1 (5 bases). Germline V gene sequence: CDR1 MDHEN, CDR2 SYDVKM. V lost 6 bases and J 7 bases, leaving 18 bases between the germline ends. The CDR3 covers 14 residues. The CDR3 protein is CASRETGPLVGYTF. In DNA, the CDR3 is TGTGCCAGCAGAGAGACGGGGCCCCTTGTTGGCTACACCTTC.

In this sample, this clone turned up a few times. The J gene is TRBJ1-6, the V gene TRBV28; 10 nucleotides align to TRBD1. Germline values: CDR1 MDHEN, CDR2 SYDVKM. The V gene end was trimmed by 4 bases and the J gene end by 5 bases; junction bases not matched to a gene: 2. CDR3 length: 15 amino acids. The CDR3 protein is CASSSGTGDNSPLHF. CDR3 bases: TGTGCCAGCAGTTCCGGGACAGGGGATAATTCACCCCTCCACTTT.

The chain is built from TRBV5-4 and TRBJ2-5; D is unclear. Trimming stripped 2 bases from V and 0 bases from J, with 5 bases between. CDR1 is SGHNT and CDR2 is YYREEE in the germline V gene (reference sequence). The length of the CDR3 is 13 residues. The CDR3 DNA follows: TGTGCCAGCAGCTTCTGGAACCAAGAGACCCAGTACTTC. Translating gives CASSFWNQETQYF.

The genes are TRBV7-8 and TRBJ1-2; 8 positions agree with TRBD1. CDR1 is SGHVS and CDR2 is FQNEAQ in the germline V gene. The CDR3 consists of 17 residues. The J segment lost 2 bases and the V segment lost 4 bases, leaving 12 bases of the junction unmatched. CDR3 coding DNA: TGTGCCAGCAGCTCCACAGGGGGATCAGGGCGGAACTATGGCTACACCTTC. It encodes CASSSTGGSGRNYGYTF. The variable domain in full, completed from reference TRBV7-8 and TRBJ1-2, reads GAGVSQSPRYKVAKRGQDVALRCDPISGHVSLFWYQQALGQGPEFLTYFQNEAQLDKSGLPSDRFFAERPEGSVSTLKIQRTQQEDSAVYLCASSSTGGSGRNYGYTFGSGTRLTVV.

The chain has TRBV28 and TRBJ1-1, with 7 bases identical to TRBD1. Germline V gene sequence: CDR1 MDHEN, CDR2 SYDVKM. The CDR3 consists of 12 residues. Trimming removed 2 bases from V and 8 bases from J; junction bases left unmatched: 2. CDR3 coding DNA: TGTGCCAGCAGTTTACAGACAGGGGAAGCTTTCTTT. This encodes CASSLQTGEAFF.

This chain joins TRBV3-1 (or the pseudogene TRBV3-2) and TRBJ2-7; 12 bases are shared with TRBD2. CDR1 and CDR2 (germline): LGHDT, YNNKEL (reference sequence). Germline trimming cut 1 base from V and 7 bases from J; bases unmatched to any gene: 2. The CDR3 contains 14 residues. CDR3 loop: CASSQALAGGEQYF. The DNA of the CDR3 is TGTGCCAGCAGCCAAGCACTAGCGGGAGGTGAGCAGTACTTC.